The 3 T cell receptor beta chains listed next were all sequenced from one sample in a study of shared clonotypes between healthy human individuals. TCRdb's table, derived via immunoSEQ multiplex PCR, lists solely in-frame clones and lacks some. This table has more than 2 million clones, approximately 95% appearing once. It was CD45RO-negative cells, positively selected for CCR7, that made up naive CD8 cells, with terminally differentiated effector memory CD45RA+ cells excluded. The specimen was naive CD8+ T cells sorted from blood. The receptors shown here come from a man between 18 and 29 years old in good health.

V gene TRBV27 combines with J gene TRBJ2-5, with D unclear. Deletions cut 4 bases from V and 2 bases from J, with 11 bases between. CDR1 MNHEY and CDR2 SMNVEV come from the germline V gene (reference sequence). The CDR3 covers 14 residues. CDR3 amino acids: CASSWAGEQETQYF. CDR3 sequence (DNA): TGTGCCAGCAGTTGGGCAGGCGAGCAAGAGACCCAGTACTTC.

The chain employs TRBV19 and TRBJ2-7; no reliable D call. CDR1 is LNHDA, CDR2 SQIVND, per germline (reference sequence). Between the trimmed V and J ends, which lost 0 bases and 0 bases, there was a span of 6 bases. The CDR3 has 14 amino acids. CDR3 sequence: CASSIDHDSYEQYF. The CDR3 nucleotides are TGTGCCAGTAGTATAGACCACGACTCCTACGAGCAGTACTTC. Full variable domain (outside the CDR3, taken from reference TRBV19 and TRBJ2-7): DGGITQSPKYLFRKEGQNVTLSCEQNLNHDAMYWYRQDPGQGLRLIYYSQIVNDFQKGDIAEGYSVSREKKESFPLTVTSAQKNPTAFYLCASSIDHDSYEQYFGPGTRLTVT.

The V and J genes are TRBV13 and TRBJ2-7, with D tentatively TRBD1 (6 bases). Trimming cost V 0 bases and J 4 bases, with 16 bases left between them. The CDR3 covers 16 residues. Germline loops: CDR1 PRHDT, CDR2 FYEKMQ (reference sequence). Here the CDR3 DNA reads TGTGCCAGCAGCTTAGGCAGGGGAGTAAGGAGGTACGAGCAGTACTTC. It is translated as CASSLGRGVRRYEQYF. Complete variable domain (other parts from reference TRBV13 and TRBJ2-7): AAGVIQSPRHLIKEKRETATLKCYPIPRHDTVYWYQQGPGQDPQFLISFYEKMQSDKGSIPDRFSAQQFSDYHSELNMSSLELGDSALYFCASSLGRGVRRYEQYFGPGTRLTVT.